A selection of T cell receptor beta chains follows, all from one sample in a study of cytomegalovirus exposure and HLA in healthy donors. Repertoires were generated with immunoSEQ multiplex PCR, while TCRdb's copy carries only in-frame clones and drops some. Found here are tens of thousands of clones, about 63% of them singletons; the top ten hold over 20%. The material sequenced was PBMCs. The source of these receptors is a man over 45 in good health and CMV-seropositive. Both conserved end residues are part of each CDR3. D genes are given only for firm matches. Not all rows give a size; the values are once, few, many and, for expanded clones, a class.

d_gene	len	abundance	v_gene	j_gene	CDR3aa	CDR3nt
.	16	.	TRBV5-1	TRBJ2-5	CASSLWQGQGEETQYF	TGCGCCAGCAGCTTGTGGCAGGGGCAGGGTGAAGAGACCCAGTACTTC
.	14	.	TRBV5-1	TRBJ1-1	CASNTGSPNTEAFF	TGCGCCAGCAACACAGGGTCGCCGAACACTGAAGCTTTCTTT
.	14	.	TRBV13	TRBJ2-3	CASLVQARRDTQYF	TGTGCCAGCTTAGTACAGGCGAGGAGAGATACGCAGTATTTT
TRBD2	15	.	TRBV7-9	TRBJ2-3	CASSTTSGSTDTQYF	TGTGCCAGCAGCACGACTAGCGGTAGCACAGATACGCAGTATTTT
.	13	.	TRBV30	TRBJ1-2	CAWSLGLTSGYTF	TGTGCCTGGAGTTTGGGACTGACGAGCGGCTACACCTTC
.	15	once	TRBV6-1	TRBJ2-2	CASSESRTNTGELFF	TGTGCCAGCAGTGAAAGCCGGACTAACACCGGGGAGCTGTTTTTT
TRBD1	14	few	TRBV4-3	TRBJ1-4	CASSRDRTNEKLFF	TGCGCCAGCAGCCGGGACAGGACTAATGAAAAACTGTTTTTT
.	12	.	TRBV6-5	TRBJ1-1	CASSFPRGMAFF	TGTGCCAGCAGTTTCCCCAGGGGCATGGCTTTCTTT
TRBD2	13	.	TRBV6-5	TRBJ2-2	CASSYPGLAVLFF	TGTGCCAGCAGTTACCCAGGACTAGCGGTCCTGTTTTTT
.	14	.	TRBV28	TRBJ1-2	CASSPSYQGDGYTF	TGTGCCAGCAGTCCTTCCTACCAGGGCGATGGCTACACCTTC
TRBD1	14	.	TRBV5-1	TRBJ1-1	CASSRQGADTEAFF	TGCGCCAGCAGCCGACAGGGGGCGGACACTGAAGCTTTCTTT
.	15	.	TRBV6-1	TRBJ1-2	CASGPREGGPEGYTF	TGTGCCAGCGGCCCTCGAGAGGGTGGCCCTGAGGGCTACACCTTC
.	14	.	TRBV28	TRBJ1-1	CATTWGGRGTEAFF	TGTGCCACCACCTGGGGGGGCCGGGGCACTGAAGCTTTCTTT
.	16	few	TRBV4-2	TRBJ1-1	CASSQATGTLNTEAFF	TGTGCCAGCAGCCAGGCCACCGGGACACTGAACACTGAAGCTTTCTTT
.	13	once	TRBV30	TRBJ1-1	CAWRHRKNTEAFF	TGTGCCTGGAGACACCGAAAGAACACTGAAGCTTTCTTT
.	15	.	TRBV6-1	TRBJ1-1	CASSDTGLMNTEAFF	TGTGCCAGCAGTGATACAGGGCTCATGAACACTGAAGCTTTCTTT
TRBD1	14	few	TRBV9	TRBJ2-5	CASSGTGHGHGQYF	TGTGCCAGCAGCGGGACAGGCCACGGCCATGGCCAGTACTTC
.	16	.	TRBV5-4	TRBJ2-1	CASSLPLRDNNNEQFF	TGTGCCAGCAGCTTGCCTCTCCGGGATAATAACAATGAGCAGTTCTTC
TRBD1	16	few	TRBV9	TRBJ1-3	CASSVAPGGLGNTIYF	TGTGCCAGCAGCGTCGCCCCAGGGGGACTTGGAAACACCATATATTTT
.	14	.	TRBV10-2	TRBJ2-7	CASKPGQSSYEQYF	TGCGCCAGCAAGCCGGGACAAAGCTCCTACGAGCAGTACTTC
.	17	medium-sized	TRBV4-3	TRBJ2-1	CASSHFPTELSYNEQFF	TGCGCCAGCAGCCACTTCCCGACTGAACTTTCCTACAATGAGCAGTTCTTC
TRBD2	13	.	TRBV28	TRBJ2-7	CASSPLAAYEQYF	TGTGCCAGCAGCCCACTAGCGGCCTACGAGCAGTACTTC
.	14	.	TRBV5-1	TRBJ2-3	CASSPLMSSGRGYF	TGCGCCAGCAGCCCACTTATGAGCTCGGGAAGAGGTTATTTT
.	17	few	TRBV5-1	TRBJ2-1	CASSLYVARDILNEQFF	TGCGCCAGCAGCTTGTATGTAGCGAGGGACATTCTCAATGAGCAGTTCTTC
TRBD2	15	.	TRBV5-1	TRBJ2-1	CASSLEVAGAFEQFF	TGCGCCAGCAGCTTGGAGGTAGCGGGGGCGTTTGAGCAGTTCTTC
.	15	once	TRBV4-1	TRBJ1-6	CASSQEGRVTSPLHF	TGCGCCAGCAGCCAAGAAGGCAGGGTAACCTCACCCCTCCACTTT
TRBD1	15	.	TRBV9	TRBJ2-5	CASSGTGTGQETQYF	TGTGCCAGCAGCGGGACAGGGACGGGGCAAGAGACCCAGTACTTC
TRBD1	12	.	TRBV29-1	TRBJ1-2	CSVPRGGQVPSF	TGCAGCGTTCCCCGAGGGGGACAGGTACCCTCCTTC
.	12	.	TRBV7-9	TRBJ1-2	CASSLDSYGYTF	TGTGCCAGCAGCTTGGACAGCTATGGCTACACCTTC
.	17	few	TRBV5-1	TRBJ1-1	CASSLGVSHYMNTEAFF	TGCGCCAGCAGCTTGGGTGTCAGCCACTACATGAACACTGAAGCTTTCTTT
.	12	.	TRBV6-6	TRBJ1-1	CASRSTGSEAFF	TGTGCCAGCAGGAGTACAGGATCTGAAGCTTTCTTT
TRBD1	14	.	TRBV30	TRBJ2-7	CAWGAFGTDYEQYF	TGTGCCTGGGGGGCCTTTGGGACAGACTACGAGCAGTACTTC
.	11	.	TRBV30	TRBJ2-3	CAWDSKNAPYF	TGTGCCTGGGACAGCAAGAACGCTCCGTATTTT
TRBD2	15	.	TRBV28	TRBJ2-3	CASSLLAGVEDTQYF	TGTGCCAGCAGTCTCCTAGCGGGAGTGGAAGATACGCAGTATTTT
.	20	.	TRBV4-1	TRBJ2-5	CASSRGHPIGQWRTQETQYF	TGCGCCAGCAGCAGGGGACATCCGATTGGCCAATGGAGAACACAAGAGACCCAGTACTTC
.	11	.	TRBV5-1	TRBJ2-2	CATTGTGELFF	TGCGCCACCACAGGGACCGGGGAGCTGTTTTTT
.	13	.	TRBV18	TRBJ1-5	CASSPGRQQPQHF	TGTGCCAGCTCACCAGGTCGACAACAGCCCCAGCATTTT
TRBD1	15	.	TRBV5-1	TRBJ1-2	CASSPRTGPSYGYTF	TGCGCCAGCAGCCCTCGGACAGGGCCCTCCTATGGCTACACCTTC
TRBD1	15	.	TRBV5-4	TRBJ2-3	CASSAGQGGTDTQYF	TGTGCCAGCAGCGCGGGACAGGGTGGCACAGATACGCAGTATTTT
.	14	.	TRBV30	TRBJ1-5	CAWSASGVHQPQHF	TGTGCCTGGAGTGCCTCAGGGGTCCATCAGCCCCAGCATTTT
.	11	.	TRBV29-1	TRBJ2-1	CSPLRGKEQFF	TGCAGCCCCCTTCGGGGAAAGGAGCAGTTCTTC
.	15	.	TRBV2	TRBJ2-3	CASRELVFRTDTQYF	TGTGCCAGCAGAGAACTAGTGTTTCGGACAGATACGCAGTATTTT
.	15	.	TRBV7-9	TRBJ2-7	CASSDPQTIPYEQYF	TGTGCCAGCAGCGACCCTCAGACAATTCCCTACGAGCAGTACTTC
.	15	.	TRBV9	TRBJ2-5	CASSPPVPGVETQYF	TGTGCCAGCAGCCCCCCGGTGCCAGGGGTAGAGACCCAGTACTTC
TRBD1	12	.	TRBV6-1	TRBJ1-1	CASSGTGREAFF	TGTGCCAGCAGTGGGACAGGACGGGAAGCTTTCTTT
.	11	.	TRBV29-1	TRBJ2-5	CSVILEETQYF	TGCAGCGTTATACTAGAAGAGACCCAGTACTTC
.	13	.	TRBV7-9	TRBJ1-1	CASSTSRTASAFF	TGTGCCAGCAGCACCTCTCGGACAGCTTCAGCTTTCTTT
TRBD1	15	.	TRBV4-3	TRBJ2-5	CASSQNDRGGETQYF	TGCGCCAGCAGCCAGAACGACAGGGGTGGAGAGACCCAGTACTTC
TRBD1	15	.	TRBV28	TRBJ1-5	CASRPGTGSGQPQHF	TGTGCCAGCAGACCCGGGACAGGGTCGGGTCAGCCCCAGCATTTT
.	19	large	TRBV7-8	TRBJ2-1	CASSPKPPLADLNYNEQFF	TGTGCCAGCAGCCCGAAGCCGCCCTTAGCGGACCTAAACTACAATGAGCAGTTCTTC
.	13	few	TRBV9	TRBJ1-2	CASRRDSNYGYTF	TGTGCCAGCAGACGTGACAGTAACTATGGCTACACCTTC
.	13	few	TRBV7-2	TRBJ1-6	CASSSEIYSPLHF	TGTGCCAGCAGCTCCGAGATTTATTCACCCCTCCACTTT
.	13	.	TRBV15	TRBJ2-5	CATSRGNWETQYF	TGTGCCACCTCGCGGGGTAACTGGGAGACCCAGTACTTC
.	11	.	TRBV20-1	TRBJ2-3	CSADSADTQYF	TGCAGTGCCGATAGTGCAGATACGCAGTATTTT
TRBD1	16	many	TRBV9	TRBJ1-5	CASSAGQGLSNQPQHF	TGTGCCAGCAGCGCGGGACAGGGCCTTAGCAATCAGCCCCAGCATTTT
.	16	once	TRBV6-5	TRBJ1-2	CASSYSSGEGRNGYTF	TGTGCCAGCAGTTACTCGAGTGGAGAGGGGAGGAATGGCTACACCTTC
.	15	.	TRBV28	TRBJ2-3	CASRTLAELTDTQYF	TGTGCCAGCAGGACGCTAGCCGAACTGACAGATACGCAGTATTTT
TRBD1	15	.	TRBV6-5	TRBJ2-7	CASSTDRGVGYEQYF	TGTGCCAGCAGTACCGACAGGGGGGTTGGCTACGAGCAGTACTTC
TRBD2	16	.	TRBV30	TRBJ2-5	CAWSVLTGGPQETQYF	TGTGCCTGGAGTGTACTAACGGGGGGGCCACAAGAGACCCAGTACTTC